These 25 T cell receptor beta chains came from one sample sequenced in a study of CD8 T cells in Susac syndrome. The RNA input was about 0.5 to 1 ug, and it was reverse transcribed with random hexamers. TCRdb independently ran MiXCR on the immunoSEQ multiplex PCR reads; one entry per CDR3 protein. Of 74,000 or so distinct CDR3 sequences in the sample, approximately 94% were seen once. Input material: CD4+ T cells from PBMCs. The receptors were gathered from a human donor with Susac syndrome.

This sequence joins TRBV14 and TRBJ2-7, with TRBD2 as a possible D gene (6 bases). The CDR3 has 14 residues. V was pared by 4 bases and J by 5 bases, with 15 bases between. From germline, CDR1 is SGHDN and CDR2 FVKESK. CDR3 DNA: TGTGCCAGCAGCCCATTGGGGGGAAAAGACGAGCAGTACTTC. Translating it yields CASSPLGGKDEQYF.

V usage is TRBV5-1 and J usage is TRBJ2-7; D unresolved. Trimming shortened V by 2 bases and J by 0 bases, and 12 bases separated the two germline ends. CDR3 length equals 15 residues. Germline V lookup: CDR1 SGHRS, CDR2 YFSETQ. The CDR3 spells CASSFSAGYSYEQYF. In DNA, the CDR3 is TGCGCCAGCAGCTTTTCGGCAGGCTACTCCTACGAGCAGTACTTC.

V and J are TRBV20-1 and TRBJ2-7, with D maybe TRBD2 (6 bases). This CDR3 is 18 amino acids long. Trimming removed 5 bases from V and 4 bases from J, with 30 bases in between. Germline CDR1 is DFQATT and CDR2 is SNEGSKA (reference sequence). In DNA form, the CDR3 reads TGCAGTGCTTCCCCGGGACTCCCCAAGTTTGTGTGGGGATACGAGCAGTACTTC. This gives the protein CSASPGLPKFVWGYEQYF.

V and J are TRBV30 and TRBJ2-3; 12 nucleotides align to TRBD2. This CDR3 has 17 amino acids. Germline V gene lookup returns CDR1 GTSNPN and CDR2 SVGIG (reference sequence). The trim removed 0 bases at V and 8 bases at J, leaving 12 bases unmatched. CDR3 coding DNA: TGTGCCTGGAGTGTAGACCGTACTAGCGGGAGGACCGGTACGCAGTATTTT. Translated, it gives CAWSVDRTSGRTGTQYF. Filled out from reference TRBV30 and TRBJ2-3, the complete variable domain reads SQTIHQWPATLVQPVGSPLSLECTVEGTSNPNLYWYRQAAGRGLQLLFYSVGIGQISSEVPQNLSASRPQDRQFILSSKKLLLSDSGFYLCAWSVDRTSGRTGTQYFGPGTRLTVL.

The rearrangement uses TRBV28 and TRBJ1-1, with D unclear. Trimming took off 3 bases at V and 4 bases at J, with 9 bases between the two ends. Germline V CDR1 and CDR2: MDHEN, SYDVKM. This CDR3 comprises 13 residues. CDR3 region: CASSLAMVTEAFF. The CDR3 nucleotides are TGTGCCAGCAGTTTGGCAATGGTCACTGAAGCTTTCTTT. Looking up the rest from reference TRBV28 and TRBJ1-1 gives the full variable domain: DVKVTQSSRYLVKRTGEKVFLECVQDMDHENMFWYRQDPGLGLRLIYFSYDVKMKEKGDIPEGYSVSREKKERFSLILESASTNQTSMYLCASSLAMVTEAFFGQGTRLTVV.

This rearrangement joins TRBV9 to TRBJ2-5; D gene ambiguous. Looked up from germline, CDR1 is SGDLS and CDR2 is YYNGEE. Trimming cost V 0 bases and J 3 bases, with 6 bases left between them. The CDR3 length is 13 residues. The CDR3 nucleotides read TGTGCCAGCAGCGTAGAGCTGAAAGAGACCCAGTACTTC. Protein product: CASSVELKETQYF.

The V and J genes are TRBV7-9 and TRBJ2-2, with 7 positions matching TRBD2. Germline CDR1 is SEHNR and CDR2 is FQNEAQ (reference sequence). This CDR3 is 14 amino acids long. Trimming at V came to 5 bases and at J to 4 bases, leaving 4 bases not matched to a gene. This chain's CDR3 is CASSAGVTTGELFF. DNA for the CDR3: TGTGCCAGCAGCGCGGGAGTGACCACCGGGGAGCTGTTTTTT.

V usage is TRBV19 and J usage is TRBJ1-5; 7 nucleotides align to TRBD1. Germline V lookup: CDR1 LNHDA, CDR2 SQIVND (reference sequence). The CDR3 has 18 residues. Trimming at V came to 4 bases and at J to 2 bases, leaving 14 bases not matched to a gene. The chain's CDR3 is CASSTGQVVGIGNQPQHF. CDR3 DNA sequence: TGTGCCAGTAGTACAGGACAGGTGGTTGGCATAGGCAATCAGCCCCAGCATTTT.

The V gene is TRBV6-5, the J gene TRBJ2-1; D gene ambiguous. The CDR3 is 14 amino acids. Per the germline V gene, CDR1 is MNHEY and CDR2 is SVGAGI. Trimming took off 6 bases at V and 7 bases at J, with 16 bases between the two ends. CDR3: CASRSLLRANEQFF. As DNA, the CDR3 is TGTGCCAGCAGGAGCTTGTTGAGAGCAAATGAGCAGTTCTTC.

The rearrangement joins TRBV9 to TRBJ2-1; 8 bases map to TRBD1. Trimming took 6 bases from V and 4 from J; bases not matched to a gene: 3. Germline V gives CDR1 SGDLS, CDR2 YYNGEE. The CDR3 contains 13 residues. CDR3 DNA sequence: TGTGCCAGCACCGGACAGGGTTACAATGAGCAGTTCTTC. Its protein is CASTGQGYNEQFF. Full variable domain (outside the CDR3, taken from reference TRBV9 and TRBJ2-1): DSGVTQTPKHLITATGQRVTLRCSPRSGDLSVYWYQQSLDQGLQFLIQYYNGEERAKGNILERFSAQQFPDLHSELNLSSLELGDSALYFCASTGQGYNEQFFGPGTRLTVL.

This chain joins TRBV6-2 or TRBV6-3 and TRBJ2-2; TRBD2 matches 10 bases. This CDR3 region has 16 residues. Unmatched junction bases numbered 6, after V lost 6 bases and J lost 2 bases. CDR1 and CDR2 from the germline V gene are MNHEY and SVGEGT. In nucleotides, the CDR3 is TGTGCCAGCAGACCCGGGACTAGCGTAAACACCGGGGAGCTGTTTTTT. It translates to CASRPGTSVNTGELFF.

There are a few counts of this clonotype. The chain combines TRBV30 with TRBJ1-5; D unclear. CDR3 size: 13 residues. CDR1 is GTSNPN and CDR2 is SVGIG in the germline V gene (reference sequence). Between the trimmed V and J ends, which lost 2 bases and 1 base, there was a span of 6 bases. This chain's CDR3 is CAWSSRSNQPQHF. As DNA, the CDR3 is TGTGCCTGGAGTTCCCGGAGCAATCAGCCCCAGCATTTT.

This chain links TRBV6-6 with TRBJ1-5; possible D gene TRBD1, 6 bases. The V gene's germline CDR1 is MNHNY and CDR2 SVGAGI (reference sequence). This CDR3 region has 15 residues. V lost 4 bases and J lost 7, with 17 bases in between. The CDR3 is CASSSFRGGGQPQHF. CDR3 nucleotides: TGTGCCAGCAGTTCCTTTCGGGGGGGCGGACAGCCCCAGCATTTT.

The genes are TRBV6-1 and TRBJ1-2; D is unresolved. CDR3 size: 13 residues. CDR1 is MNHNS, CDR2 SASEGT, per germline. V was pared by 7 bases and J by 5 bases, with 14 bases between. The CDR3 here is CASNPGLGYGYTF. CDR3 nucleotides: TGTGCCAGCAACCCCGGGCTCGGGTATGGCTACACCTTC.

CDR3 residues: CASTLPGQGTTEAFF. The DNA for the CDR3 is TGTGCCAGCACCCTTCCGGGACAGGGGACCACTGAAGCTTTCTTT. The V gene is TRBV5-6, the J gene TRBJ1-1, with 10 positions matching TRBD1. Germline CDR1 SGHDT, CDR2 YYEEEE. The length of the CDR3 is 15 residues. The J segment lost 4 bases and the V segment lost 6 bases, leaving 9 bases of the junction unmatched.

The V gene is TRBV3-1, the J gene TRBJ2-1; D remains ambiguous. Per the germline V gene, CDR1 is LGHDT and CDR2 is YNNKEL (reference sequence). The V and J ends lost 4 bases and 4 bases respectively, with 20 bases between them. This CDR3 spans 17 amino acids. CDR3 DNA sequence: TGTGCCAGCAGCCCAGAAGGGATAGGGAATTGGTACAATGAGCAGTTCTTC. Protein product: CASSPEGIGNWYNEQFF.

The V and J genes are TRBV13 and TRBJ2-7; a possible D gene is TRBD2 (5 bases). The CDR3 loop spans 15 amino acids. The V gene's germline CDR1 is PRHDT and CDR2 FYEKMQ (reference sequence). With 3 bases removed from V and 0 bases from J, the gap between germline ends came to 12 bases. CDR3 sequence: CASSFTRIASYEQYF. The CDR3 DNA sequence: TGTGCCAGCAGCTTTACTAGAATTGCCTCCTACGAGCAGTACTTC.

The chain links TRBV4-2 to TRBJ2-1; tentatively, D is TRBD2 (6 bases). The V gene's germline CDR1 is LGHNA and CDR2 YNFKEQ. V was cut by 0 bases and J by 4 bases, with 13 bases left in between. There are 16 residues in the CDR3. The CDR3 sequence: CASSQDGASEYNEQFF. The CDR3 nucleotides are TGTGCCAGCAGCCAAGACGGTGCTAGCGAATACAATGAGCAGTTCTTC.

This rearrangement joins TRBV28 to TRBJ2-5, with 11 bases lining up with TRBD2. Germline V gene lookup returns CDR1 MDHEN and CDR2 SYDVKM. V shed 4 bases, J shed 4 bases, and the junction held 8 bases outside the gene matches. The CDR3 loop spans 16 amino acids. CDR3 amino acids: CASSSRLAGGGETQYF. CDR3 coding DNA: TGTGCCAGCAGTTCCCGGCTAGCGGGAGGAGGAGAGACCCAGTACTTC.

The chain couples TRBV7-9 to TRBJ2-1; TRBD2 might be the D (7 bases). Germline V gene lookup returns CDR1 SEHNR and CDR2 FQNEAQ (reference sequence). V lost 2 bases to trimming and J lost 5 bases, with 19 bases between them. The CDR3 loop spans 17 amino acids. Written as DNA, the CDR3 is TGTGCCAGCAGCTTAACGGGGGGACATACGAAGGACAATGAGCAGTTCTTC. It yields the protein CASSLTGGHTKDNEQFF.

This CDR3 is CASSPPTLTNEAFF. DNA for the CDR3: TGTGCCAGCAGCCCCCCTACATTAACTAACGAAGCTTTCTTT. This chain uses TRBV5-4 with TRBJ1-1, with D unclear. This CDR3 is 14 amino acids long. Trimming cost V 4 bases and J 8 bases, with 18 bases left between them. Germline V CDR1 and CDR2: SGHNT, YYREEE (reference sequence).

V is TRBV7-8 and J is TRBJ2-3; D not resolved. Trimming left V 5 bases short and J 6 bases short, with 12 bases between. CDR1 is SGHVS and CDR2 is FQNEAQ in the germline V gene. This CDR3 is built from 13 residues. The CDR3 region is CASSPPRQDTQYF. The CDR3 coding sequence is TGTGCCAGCAGCCCACCACGGCAGGATACGCAGTATTTT.

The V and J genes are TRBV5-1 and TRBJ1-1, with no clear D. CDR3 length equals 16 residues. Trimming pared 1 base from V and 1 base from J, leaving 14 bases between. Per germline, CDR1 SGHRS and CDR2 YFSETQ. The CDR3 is CASSLTASDGNTEAFF. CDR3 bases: TGCGCCAGCAGCTTGACCGCCTCGGACGGGAACACTGAAGCTTTCTTT.

As DNA, the CDR3 is TGCAGCGTTGAAAAAAGAGTGGGGTATGGCTACACCTTC. Translation: CSVEKRVGYGYTF. The rearrangement links TRBV29-1 to TRBJ1-2; D is ambiguous. Germline V lookup: CDR1 SQVTM, CDR2 ANQGSEA. Trimming stripped 2 bases from V and 5 bases from J, with 12 bases between. There are 13 residues in the CDR3.

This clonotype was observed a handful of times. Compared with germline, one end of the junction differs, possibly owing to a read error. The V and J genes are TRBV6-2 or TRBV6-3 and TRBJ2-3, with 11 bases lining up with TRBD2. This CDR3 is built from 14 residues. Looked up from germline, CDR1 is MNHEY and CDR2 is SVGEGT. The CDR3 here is CASSTTGTSGPHDF. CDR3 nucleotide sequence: TGTGCCAGCAGCACAACCGGGACTAGCGGCCCACACGACTTT.